These 2 T cell receptor beta chains originate from one sample sequenced in a study of blood T cells in healthy people across ages. The use of a sample-barcoded 5' primer and a J-beta primer mix characterized a second PCR of roughly 7 to 12 cycles. TCRdb analysed the 5' RACE reads with MiXCR anew, one entry per CDR3 protein. The sample has about 680,000 distinct CDR3 sequences, around half seen once. The sample comprised blood. Receptors originate from an older woman in good health.

This chain connects TRBV7-2 to TRBJ2-5, with D possibly TRBD2 on 6 matching bases. The DNA matches TRBJ2-7 better at its end, which makes the J call doubtful. Germline V gene lookup returns CDR1 SGHTA and CDR2 FQGNSA. There are 16 residues in the CDR3. CDR3 sequence reads: CASSLGDSIGPYEQYF. The CDR3 DNA reads as TGTGCCAGCAGCTTAGGGGACTCCATTGGGCCCTACGAGCAGTACTTC.

This chain connects TRBV7-2 to TRBJ2-1, with TRBD1 matching 11 bases. The CDR3 contains 14 residues. Germline CDR1 and CDR2: SGHTA and FQGNSA. The ends lost 4 bases at V and 8 bases at J; junction bases unmatched: 4. The CDR3 coding sequence is TGTGCCAGCAGCTACCGGACAGGGGGCCATGAGCAGTTCTTC. Its protein is CASSYRTGGHEQFF.